The entry that follows covers one T cell receptor beta chain sequence. This CDR3 is 14 amino acids long. V lost 5 bases to trimming and J lost 4 bases; unmatched junction nucleotides: 4. Germline V lookup: CDR1 SGHAT, CDR2 FQNNGV. Clones were read by immunoSEQ multiplex PCR, and TCRdb kept only the in-frame ones, dropping some. The sample records about 120,000 clones, approximately 87% being singletons. The sample originates from a study of blood T cell repertoires in COVID-19. This TCR derives from a man in his sixties or seventies who had recovered from COVID-19. The J gene is TRBJ1-3, the V gene TRBV11-2, with 8 positions matching TRBD1. The sample was peripheral blood. CDR3 sequence reads: CASSPGGGGNTIYF. The CDR3 DNA follows: TGTGCCAGCAGCCCAGGGGGCGGAGGAAACACCATATATTTT.